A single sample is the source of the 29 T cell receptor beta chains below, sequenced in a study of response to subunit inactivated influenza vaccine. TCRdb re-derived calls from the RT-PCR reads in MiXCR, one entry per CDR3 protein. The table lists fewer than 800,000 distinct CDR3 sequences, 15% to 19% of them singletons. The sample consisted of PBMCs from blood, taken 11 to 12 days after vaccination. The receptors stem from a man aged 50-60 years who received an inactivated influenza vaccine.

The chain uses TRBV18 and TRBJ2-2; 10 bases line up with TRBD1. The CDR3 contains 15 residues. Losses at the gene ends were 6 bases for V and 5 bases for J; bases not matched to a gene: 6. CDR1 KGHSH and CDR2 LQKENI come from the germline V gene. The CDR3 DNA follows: TGTGCCAGCTCGCAGGGACAGGGGAAGACCGGGGAGCTGTTTTTT. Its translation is CASSQGQGKTGELFF. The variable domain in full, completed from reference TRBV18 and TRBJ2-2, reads NAGVMQNPRHLVRRRGQEARLRCSPMKGHSHVYWYRQLPEEGLKFMVYLQKENIIDESGMPKERFSAEFPKEGPSILRIQQVVRGDSAAYFCASSQGQGKTGELFFGEGSRLTVL.

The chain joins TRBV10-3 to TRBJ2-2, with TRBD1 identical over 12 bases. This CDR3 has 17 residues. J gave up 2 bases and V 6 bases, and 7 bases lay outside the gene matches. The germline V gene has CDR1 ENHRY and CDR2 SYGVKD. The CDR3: CAISGGTGGFNTGELFF. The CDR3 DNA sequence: TGTGCCATCAGCGGAGGGACAGGGGGCTTTAACACCGGGGAGCTGTTTTTT.

The CDR3 here is CAISRTDNEQFF. As DNA, the CDR3 is TGTGCCATTTCCAGGACCGACAATGAGCAGTTCTTC. This chain joins TRBV10-3 and TRBJ2-1; D is unclear. The V end lost 9 bases, the J end lost 5 bases, and 11 bases lay between the germline ends. The CDR3 consists of 12 residues. The germline CDR1 and CDR2 sequences are ENHRY and SYGVKD.

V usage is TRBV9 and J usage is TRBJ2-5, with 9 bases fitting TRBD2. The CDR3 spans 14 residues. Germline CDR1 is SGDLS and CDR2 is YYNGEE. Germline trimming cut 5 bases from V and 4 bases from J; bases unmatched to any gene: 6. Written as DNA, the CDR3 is TGTGCCAGCAGTAGTAGCGGGAGCACAGAGACCCAGTACTTC. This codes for CASSSSGSTETQYF.

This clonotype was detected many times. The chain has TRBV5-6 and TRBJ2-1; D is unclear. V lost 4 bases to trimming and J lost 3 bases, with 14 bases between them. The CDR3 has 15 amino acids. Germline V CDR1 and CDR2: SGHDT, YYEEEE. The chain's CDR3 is CASSPGWADYNEQFF. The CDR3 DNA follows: TGTGCCAGCAGCCCAGGTTGGGCCGACTACAATGAGCAGTTCTTC. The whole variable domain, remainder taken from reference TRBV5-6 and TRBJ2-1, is DAGVTQSPTHLIKTRGQQVTLRCSPKSGHDTVSWYQQALGQGPQFIFQYYEEEERQRGNFPDRFSGHQFPNYSSELNVNALLLGDSALYLCASSPGWADYNEQFFGPGTRLTVL.

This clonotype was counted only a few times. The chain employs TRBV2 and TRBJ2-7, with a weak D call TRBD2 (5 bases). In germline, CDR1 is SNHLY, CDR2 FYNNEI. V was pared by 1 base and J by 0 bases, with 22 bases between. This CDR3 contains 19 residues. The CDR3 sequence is CASSEVRALLVYDSYEQYF. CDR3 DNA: TGTGCCAGCAGTGAAGTGAGGGCTCTTTTGGTCTACGACTCCTACGAGCAGTACTTC.

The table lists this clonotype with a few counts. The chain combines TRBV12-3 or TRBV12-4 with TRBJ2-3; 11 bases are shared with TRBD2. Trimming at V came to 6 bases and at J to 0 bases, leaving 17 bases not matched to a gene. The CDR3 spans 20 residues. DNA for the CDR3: TGTGCCAGCAGATCATCCCCGGGACTAGCGGTACACCATAGCACAGATACGCAGTATTTT. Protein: CASRSSPGLAVHHSTDTQYF.

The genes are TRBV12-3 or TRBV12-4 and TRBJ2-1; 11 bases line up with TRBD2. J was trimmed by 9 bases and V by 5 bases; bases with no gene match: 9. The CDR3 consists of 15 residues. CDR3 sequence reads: CASSPLAGASPEQFF. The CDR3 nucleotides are TGTGCCAGCAGTCCACTAGCGGGGGCCTCCCCTGAGCAGTTCTTC.

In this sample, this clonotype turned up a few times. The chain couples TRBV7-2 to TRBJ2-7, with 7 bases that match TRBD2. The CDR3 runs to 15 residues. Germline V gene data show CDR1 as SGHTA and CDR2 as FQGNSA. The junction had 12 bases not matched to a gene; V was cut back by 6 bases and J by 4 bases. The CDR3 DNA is TGTGCCAGCAGAGGAGACGGGAGGACCCTTTACGAGCAGTACTTC. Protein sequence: CASRGDGRTLYEQYF.

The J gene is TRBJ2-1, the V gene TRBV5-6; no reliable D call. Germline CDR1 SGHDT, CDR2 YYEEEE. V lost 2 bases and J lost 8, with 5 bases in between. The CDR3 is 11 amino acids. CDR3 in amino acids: CASSFSHEQFF. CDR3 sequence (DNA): TGTGCCAGCAGCTTCTCACATGAGCAGTTCTTC.

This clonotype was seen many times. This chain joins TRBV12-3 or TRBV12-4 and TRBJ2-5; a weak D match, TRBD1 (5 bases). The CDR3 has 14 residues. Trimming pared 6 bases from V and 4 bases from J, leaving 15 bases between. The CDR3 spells CASRKIGHLETQYF. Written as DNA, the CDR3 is TGTGCCAGCAGAAAAATTGGACACTTAGAGACCCAGTACTTC.

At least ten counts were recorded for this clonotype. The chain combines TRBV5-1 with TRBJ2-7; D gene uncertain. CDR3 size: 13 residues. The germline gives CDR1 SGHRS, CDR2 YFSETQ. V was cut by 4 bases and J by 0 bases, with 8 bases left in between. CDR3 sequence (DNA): TGCGCCAGCAGCCCCTATAGCTCCTACGAGCAGTACTTC. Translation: CASSPYSSYEQYF.

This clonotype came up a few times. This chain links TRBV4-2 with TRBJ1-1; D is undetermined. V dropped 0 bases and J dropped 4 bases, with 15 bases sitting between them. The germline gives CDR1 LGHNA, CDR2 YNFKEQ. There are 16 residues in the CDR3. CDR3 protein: CASSQDLEAGITEAFF. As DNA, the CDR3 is TGTGCCAGCAGCCAAGATTTAGAGGCAGGAATCACTGAAGCTTTCTTT.

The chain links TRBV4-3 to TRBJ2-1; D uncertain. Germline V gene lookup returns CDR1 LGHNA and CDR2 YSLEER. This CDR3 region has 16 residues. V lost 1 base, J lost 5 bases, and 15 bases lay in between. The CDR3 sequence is CASSQAPASVDNEQFF. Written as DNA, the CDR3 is TGCGCCAGCAGCCAAGCCCCAGCCTCTGTCGACAATGAGCAGTTCTTC.

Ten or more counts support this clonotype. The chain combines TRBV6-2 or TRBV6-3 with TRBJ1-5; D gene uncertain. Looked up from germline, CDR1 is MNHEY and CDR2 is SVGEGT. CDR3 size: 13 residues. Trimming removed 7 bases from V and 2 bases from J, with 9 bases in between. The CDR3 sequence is CASNHGGNQPQHF. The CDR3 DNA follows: TGTGCCAGCAACCATGGAGGCAATCAGCCCCAGCATTTT.

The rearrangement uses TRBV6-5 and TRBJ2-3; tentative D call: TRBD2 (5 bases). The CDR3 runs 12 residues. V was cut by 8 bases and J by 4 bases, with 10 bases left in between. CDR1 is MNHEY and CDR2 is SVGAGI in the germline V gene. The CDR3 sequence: CASQADADTQYF. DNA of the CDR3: TGTGCCAGCCAAGCGGATGCAGATACGCAGTATTTT.

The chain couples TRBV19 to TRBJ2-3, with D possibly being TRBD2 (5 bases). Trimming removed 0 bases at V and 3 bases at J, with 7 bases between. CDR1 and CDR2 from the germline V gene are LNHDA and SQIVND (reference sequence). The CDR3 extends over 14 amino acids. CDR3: CASSIDRGTDTQYF. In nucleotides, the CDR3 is TGTGCCAGTAGTATAGATCGAGGGACAGATACGCAGTATTTT.

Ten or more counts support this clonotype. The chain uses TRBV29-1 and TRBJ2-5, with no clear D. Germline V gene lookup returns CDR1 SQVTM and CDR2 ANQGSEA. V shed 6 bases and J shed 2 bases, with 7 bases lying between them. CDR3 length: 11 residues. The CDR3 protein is CSVLFQETQYF. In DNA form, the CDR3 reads TGCAGCGTCCTTTTTCAAGAGACCCAGTACTTC.

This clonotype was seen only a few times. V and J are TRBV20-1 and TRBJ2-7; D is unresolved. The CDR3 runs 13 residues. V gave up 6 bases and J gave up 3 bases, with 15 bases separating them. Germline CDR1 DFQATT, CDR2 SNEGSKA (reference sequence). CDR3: CSALWSTLYEQYF. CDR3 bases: TGCAGTGCGCTCTGGTCTACACTCTACGAGCAGTACTTC.

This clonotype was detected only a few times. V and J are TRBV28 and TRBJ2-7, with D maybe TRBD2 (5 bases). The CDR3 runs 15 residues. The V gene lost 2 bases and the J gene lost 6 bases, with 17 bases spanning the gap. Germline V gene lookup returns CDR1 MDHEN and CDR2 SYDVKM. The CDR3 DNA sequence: TGTGCCAGCAGTTTAAGCGGCAGAAGGCGAGGCGAGCAGTACTTC. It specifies CASSLSGRRRGEQYF.

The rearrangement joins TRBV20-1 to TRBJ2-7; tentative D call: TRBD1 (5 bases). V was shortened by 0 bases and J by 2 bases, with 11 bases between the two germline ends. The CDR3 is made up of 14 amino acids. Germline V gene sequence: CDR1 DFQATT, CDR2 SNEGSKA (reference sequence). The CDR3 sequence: CSARDTAGTYEQYF. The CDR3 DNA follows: TGCAGTGCTAGAGATACGGCAGGGACCTACGAGCAGTACTTC.

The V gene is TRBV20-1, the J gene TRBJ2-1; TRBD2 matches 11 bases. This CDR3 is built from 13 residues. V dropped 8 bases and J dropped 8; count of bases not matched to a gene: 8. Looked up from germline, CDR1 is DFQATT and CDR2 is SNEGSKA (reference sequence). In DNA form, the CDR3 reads TGCAGTCATAGCGGGGGGGCTCGGCATGAGCAGTTCTTC. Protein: CSHSGGARHEQFF.

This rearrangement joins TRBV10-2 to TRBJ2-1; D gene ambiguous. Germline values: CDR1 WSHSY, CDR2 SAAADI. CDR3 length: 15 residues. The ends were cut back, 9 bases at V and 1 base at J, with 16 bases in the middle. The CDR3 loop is CASRTTERSYNEQFF. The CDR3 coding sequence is TGCGCCAGTAGAACTACCGAACGTTCCTACAATGAGCAGTTCTTC.

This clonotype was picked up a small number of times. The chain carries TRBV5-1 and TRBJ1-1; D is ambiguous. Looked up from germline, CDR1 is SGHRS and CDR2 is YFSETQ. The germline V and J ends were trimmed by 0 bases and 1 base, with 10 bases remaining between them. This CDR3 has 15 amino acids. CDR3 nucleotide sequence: TGCGCCAGCAGCTTGGATGTGCCCTCGAACACTGAAGCTTTCTTT. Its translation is CASSLDVPSNTEAFF.

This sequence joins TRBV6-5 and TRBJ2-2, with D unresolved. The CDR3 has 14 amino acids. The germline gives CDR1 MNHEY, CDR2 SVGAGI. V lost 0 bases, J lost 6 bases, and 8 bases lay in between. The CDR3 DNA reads TGTGCCAGCAGTTACTCGCAGAGGTCCGGGGAGCTGTTTTTT. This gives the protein CASSYSQRSGELFF.

DNA for the CDR3: TGCGCCAGCAGCTTCGGGCGGGAGGACATTCAGTACTTC. It codes for CASSFGREDIQYF. This rearrangement joins TRBV5-1 to TRBJ2-4; TRBD2 matches at 8 bases. Trimming took 2 bases from V and 8 from J; bases not matched to a gene: 3. In germline, CDR1 is SGHRS, CDR2 YFSETQ. This CDR3 region has 13 residues. Full variable domain (rest looked up from reference TRBV5-1 and TRBJ2-4): KAGVTQTPRYLIKTRGQQVTLSCSPISGHRSVSWYQQTPGQGLQFLFEYFSETQRNKGNFPGRFSGRQFSNSRSEMNVSTLELGDSALYLCASSFGREDIQYFGAGTRLSVL.

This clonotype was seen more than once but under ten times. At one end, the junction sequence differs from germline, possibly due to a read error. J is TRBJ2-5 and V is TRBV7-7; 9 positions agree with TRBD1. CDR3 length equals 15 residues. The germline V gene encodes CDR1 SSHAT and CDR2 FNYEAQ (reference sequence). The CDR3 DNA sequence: TGTGCTAGCAGCCCCTCAAACAGGGGGCGCGGGACCCAGTACTTC. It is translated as CASSPSNRGRGTQYF.

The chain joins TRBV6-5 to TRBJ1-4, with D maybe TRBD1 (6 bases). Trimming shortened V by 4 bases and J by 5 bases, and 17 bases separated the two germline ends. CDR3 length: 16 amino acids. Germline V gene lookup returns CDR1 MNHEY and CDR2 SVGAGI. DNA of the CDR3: TGTGCCAGCAGTTCCACCCGAGGGGGGAACAATGAAAAACTGTTTTTT. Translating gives CASSSTRGGNNEKLFF.

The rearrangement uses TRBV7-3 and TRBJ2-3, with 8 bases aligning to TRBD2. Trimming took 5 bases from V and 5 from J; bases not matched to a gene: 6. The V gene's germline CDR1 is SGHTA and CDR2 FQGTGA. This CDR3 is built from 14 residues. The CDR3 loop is CASSQSGRVDTQYF. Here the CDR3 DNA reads TGTGCCAGCAGCCAGAGCGGGAGAGTAGATACGCAGTATTTT.